The present T cell receptor (beta chain) was sequenced within a study of blood T cell repertoires in COVID-19. Study background: PBMCs, B-cell-depleted T cells, or T cells provided the cDNA or gDNA that made up the material.

Sequencing used immunoSEQ multiplex PCR; TCRdb keeps in-frame clones, though not all of them. In the table there are around 140,000 clones, about 89% of which are singletons. Sequencing was done on a sample of peripheral blood. This TCR derives from a man between 45 and 60 years old with active or convalescent COVID-19.

The CDR3: CASSSGTGDSPLHF. The DNA for the CDR3 is TGTGCCAGCAGCTCCGGGACAGGGGATTCACCCCTCCACTTT. The chain joins TRBV6-5 to TRBJ1-6; 10 bases align to TRBD1. The CDR3 has 14 residues. Germline lookup yields CDR1 MNHEY and CDR2 SVGAGI. V was pared by 6 bases and J by 8 bases, with 4 bases of the junction left unmatched.